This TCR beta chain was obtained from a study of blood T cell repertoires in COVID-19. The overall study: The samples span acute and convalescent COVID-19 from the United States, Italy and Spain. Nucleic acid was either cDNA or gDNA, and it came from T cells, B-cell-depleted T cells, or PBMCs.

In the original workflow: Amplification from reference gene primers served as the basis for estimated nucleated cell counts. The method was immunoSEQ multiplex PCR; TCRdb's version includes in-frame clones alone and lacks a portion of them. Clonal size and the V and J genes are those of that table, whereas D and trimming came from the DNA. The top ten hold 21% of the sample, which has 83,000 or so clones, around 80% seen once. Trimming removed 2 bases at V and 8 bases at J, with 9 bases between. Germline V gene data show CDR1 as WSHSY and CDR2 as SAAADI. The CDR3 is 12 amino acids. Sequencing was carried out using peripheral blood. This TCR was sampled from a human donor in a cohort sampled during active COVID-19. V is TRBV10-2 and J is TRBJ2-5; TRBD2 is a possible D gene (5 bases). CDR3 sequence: CASSELGNTQYF. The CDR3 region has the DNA TGCGCCAGCAGTGAGCTCGGGAATACCCAGTACTTC.